These 21 T cell receptor beta chains originate from one sample sequenced in a study of cytomegalovirus exposure and HLA in healthy donors. The PCR had 60 Vbeta and 13 Jbeta primers. Assay used: immunoSEQ multiplex PCR; TCRdb lists only in-frame clones, some missing. The table lists about 150,000 clones. Sequencing was performed on PBMCs. The receptors stem from a woman in her forties or fifties in good health and CMV-seronegative.

The V gene is TRBV5-1, the J gene TRBJ1-2; D remains unclear. The CDR3 has 16 amino acids. Germline lookup yields CDR1 SGHRS and CDR2 YFSETQ. The germline V and J ends were trimmed by 0 bases and 0 bases, with 12 bases remaining between them. CDR3 bases: TGCGCCAGCAGCTTGGTTTATACGGGAGCTAACTATGGCTACACCTTC. Translation: CASSLVYTGANYGYTF.

The gene calls are TRBV28 and TRBJ1-5; no clear D gene. The CDR3 contains 12 residues. With 7 bases removed from V and 6 bases from J, the gap between germline ends came to 10 bases. Germline loops: CDR1 MDHEN, CDR2 SYDVKM. CDR3 bases: TGTGCCAGCACGGTAGGCGGTCAGCCCCAGCATTTT. It translates to CASTVGGQPQHF.

The chain uses TRBV4-3 and TRBJ1-2; D call uncertain. CDR1 and CDR2 from the germline V gene are LGHNA and YSLEER. The length of the CDR3 is 15 residues. V was cut by 0 bases and J by 2 bases, with 10 bases left in between. DNA of the CDR3: TGCGCCAGCAGCCAAGATCGGGCGGGCAACTATGGCTACACCTTC. Encoded protein: CASSQDRAGNYGYTF.

V usage is TRBV13 and J usage is TRBJ2-7, with TRBD1 identical over 9 bases. Germline V gene sequence: CDR1 PRHDT, CDR2 FYEKMQ (reference sequence). This CDR3 contains 15 residues. Trimming took 5 bases from V and 4 from J; bases not matched to a gene: 9. The CDR3 nucleotides are TGTGCCAGCAGCGAACGGACAGGGGAAAGATACGAGCAGTACTTC. Translated: CASSERTGERYEQYF.

The chain employs TRBV14 and TRBJ2-5, with TRBD1 matching over 8 bases. Germline values: CDR1 SGHDN, CDR2 FVKESK. This CDR3 has 17 amino acids. The V and J ends lost 2 bases and 5 bases, in that order; junction bases with no gene match: 13. CDR3 nucleotide sequence: TGTGCCAGCAGCCAATCTTTGGACAGGGACTGGAGTGAGACCCAGTACTTC. This gives the protein CASSQSLDRDWSETQYF.

Remarks on this clone: The junction departs from germline at one end; a sequencing error may be responsible. The chain has TRBV7-7 and TRBJ2-2, with D possibly being TRBD1 (6 bases). Germline values: CDR1 SSHAT, CDR2 FNYEAQ (reference sequence). The CDR3 runs to 14 residues. The CDR3 sequence: CASSHSRQAGELFF. As DNA, the CDR3 is TGTGCTAGCAGCCATAGTAGACAGGCCGGGGAGCTGTTTTTT.

The gene calls are TRBV4-1 and TRBJ1-5; D is undetermined. Germline CDR1 MGHRA, CDR2 YSYEKL. CDR3 length: 15 amino acids. With 1 base removed from V and 1 base from J, the gap between germline ends came to 8 bases. The CDR3 DNA is TGCGCCAGCAGCCAAGGGGAGTTGAGCAATCAGCCCCAGCATTTT. As protein: CASSQGELSNQPQHF.

The chain is built from TRBV18 and TRBJ2-5, with 8 positions matching TRBD1. The length of the CDR3 is 15 residues. The germline V gene has CDR1 KGHSH and CDR2 LQKENI. V was clipped by 6 bases and J by 4 bases; unmatched bases: 10. The CDR3 loop is CASSPSQGEIETQYF. CDR3 DNA: TGTGCCAGCTCCCCTTCACAGGGGGAGATAGAGACCCAGTACTTC.

The chain recombines TRBV5-6 with TRBJ2-3, with TRBD2 matching over 13 bases. Germline CDR1 and CDR2: SGHDT and YYEEEE. V lost 4 bases and J lost 2; bases outside the gene matches: 4. This CDR3 region has 16 residues. The CDR3 region is CASSVLAGGLTDTQYF. The CDR3, as DNA: TGTGCCAGCAGCGTACTAGCGGGGGGGCTCACAGATACGCAGTATTTT.

The chain is built from TRBV30 and TRBJ2-1, with no clear D. The CDR3 covers 15 residues. Trimming cost V 5 bases and J 0 bases, with 14 bases left between them. Germline assignment: CDR1 GTSNPN and CDR2 SVGIG (reference sequence). The CDR3 DNA sequence: TGTGCCTGGGACGACAACCGCAACTCCTACAATGAGCAGTTCTTC. It codes for CAWDDNRNSYNEQFF.

The chain combines TRBV6-5 with TRBJ2-1; 10 bases map to TRBD2. Germline V lookup: CDR1 MNHEY, CDR2 SVGAGI. This CDR3 spans 14 amino acids. With V trimmed by 0 bases and J by 7 bases, 0 bases remained unmatched. The CDR3 region is CASSYSTSGNEQFF. CDR3 coding DNA: TGTGCCAGCAGTTACTCGACTAGCGGGAATGAGCAGTTCTTC.

The rearrangement uses TRBV5-5 and TRBJ1-5, with 8 bases fitting TRBD1. In germline, CDR1 is SGHKS, CDR2 YYEKEE (reference sequence). The CDR3 spans 14 residues. V shed 3 bases and J 6 bases; nucleotides not matched to a gene: 5. The CDR3 protein is CASSWGQDTQPQHF. The CDR3 region has the DNA TGTGCCAGCAGCTGGGGACAGGATACTCAGCCCCAGCATTTT.

The chain uses TRBV5-5 and TRBJ2-7; a possible D gene is TRBD1 (6 bases). V gave up 3 bases and J gave up 2 bases, with 15 bases separating them. Germline assignment: CDR1 SGHKS and CDR2 YYEKEE (reference sequence). The CDR3 has 15 amino acids. The CDR3 reads CASSSHQGLPYEQYF. For the CDR3, the DNA is TGTGCCAGCAGCTCGCATCAGGGGCTTCCCTACGAGCAGTACTTC.

This chain connects TRBV7-9 to TRBJ1-1; maybe TRBD1 (5 bases). The CDR3 length is 11 residues. V dropped 10 bases and J dropped 1 base, with 7 bases sitting between them. Germline V gives CDR1 SEHNR, CDR2 FQNEAQ (reference sequence). The CDR3 is CANGGNTEAFF. The CDR3 DNA reads as TGTGCCAACGGGGGGAACACTGAAGCTTTCTTT.

The rearrangement links TRBV29-1 to TRBJ2-7, with D perhaps TRBD1 (6 bases). Deletions cut 6 bases from V and 2 bases from J, with 17 bases between. Germline CDR1 is SQVTM and CDR2 is ANQGSEA. This CDR3 contains 14 residues. CDR3 protein: CSVRQEHHPYEQYF. Written as DNA, the CDR3 is TGCAGCGTCCGACAGGAACATCATCCCTACGAGCAGTACTTC.

V is TRBV14 and J is TRBJ2-1; 9 bases agree with TRBD1. This CDR3 region has 15 residues. J was trimmed by 3 bases and V by 1 base; bases with no gene match: 1. Germline-derived CDR1 and CDR2 are SGHDN and FVKESK. The CDR3 loop is CASSQVTGGYNEQFF. The CDR3, as DNA: TGTGCCAGCAGCCAAGTGACAGGGGGCTACAATGAGCAGTTCTTC.

The chain links TRBV10-3 to TRBJ1-4, with a tentative D call TRBD1 (5 bases). Germline-derived CDR1 and CDR2 are ENHRY and SYGVKD. Trimming stripped 11 bases from V and 8 bases from J, with 12 bases between. The CDR3 spans 11 residues. This CDR3 reads CAAGGGEKLFF. CDR3 DNA sequence: TGTGCCGCCGGGGGAGGCGAAAAACTGTTTTTT.

This sequence joins TRBV6-5 and TRBJ1-5; D is undetermined. Trimming shortened V by 0 bases and J by 7 bases, and 7 bases separated the two germline ends. The CDR3 extends over 13 amino acids. In germline, CDR1 is MNHEY, CDR2 SVGAGI. The CDR3 DNA is TGTGCCAGCAGTTACTCGAGAGGCCAGCCCCAGCATTTT. As protein: CASSYSRGQPQHF.

The genes are TRBV7-9 and TRBJ1-3, with 7 bases fitting TRBD1. With 6 bases clipped from V and 0 bases from J, the junction kept 11 bases outside the gene matches. The CDR3 is 17 amino acids. Germline loops: CDR1 SEHNR, CDR2 FQNEAQ (reference sequence). The CDR3 reads CASRQPGTDLSGNTIYF. DNA of the CDR3: TGTGCCAGCAGACAACCCGGGACAGATCTCTCTGGAAACACCATATATTTT.

The V call is TRBV30, the J call TRBJ2-7; 9 nucleotides line up with TRBD2. CDR1 is GTSNPN, CDR2 SVGIG, per germline (reference sequence). The CDR3 covers 16 residues. Trimming cost V 2 bases and J 2 bases; bases outside gene matches: 10. The CDR3 protein is CAWSSTSSGTPYEQYF. The CDR3 nucleotides read TGTGCCTGGAGTTCGACCTCTAGCGGGACCCCCTACGAGCAGTACTTC.

The chain uses TRBV12-5 and TRBJ2-3, with a possible D match to TRBD1 (6 bases). The CDR3 extends over 22 amino acids. Trimming left V 1 base short and J 1 base short, with 30 bases between. Germline CDR1 reads LGHNT; CDR2 reads FRNRAP. CDR3: CASGLGMGTRGTVVECTDTQYF. The CDR3 coding sequence is TGTGCTAGTGGTTTGGGCATGGGGACAAGGGGAACCGTCGTGGAGTGCACAGATACGCAGTATTTT. Full variable domain (outside the CDR3, taken from reference TRBV12-5 and TRBJ2-3): DARVTQTPRHKVTEMGQEVTMRCQPILGHNTVFWYRQTMMQGLELLAYFRNRAPLDDSGMPKDRFSAEMPDATLATLKIQPSEPRDSAVYFCASGLGMGTRGTVVECTDTQYFGPGTRLTVL.